This T cell receptor beta chain was identified during a study of shared clonotypes between healthy human individuals. On this clone: Its antigen is still unknown.

Notes on the study in general: The represented genetic and exposure-history diversity was limited by the small number of donors.

The table came from immunoSEQ multiplex PCR; TCRdb's copy has only in-frame clones and leaves some out. The sample consists of about 2,500,000 clones, around nine tenths of them appearing once. The V end was cut by 5 bases, the J end by 5 bases, with 12 bases between. The CDR3 is made up of 14 amino acids. The germline gives CDR1 MDHEN, CDR2 SYDVKM. This receptor was obtained from a young man in good health. This sequence joins TRBV28 and TRBJ1-4; maybe TRBD1 (6 bases). Sequencing used naive CD4+ T cells sorted from blood. This sample's subset: CD45RA+ positively selected. The CDR3 DNA reads as TGTGCCAGCAGTCCGGACAGCAGGAATGAAAAACTGTTTTTT. It codes for CASSPDSRNEKLFF.